Below, 30 T cell receptor beta chains from the same sample are listed, as sequenced in a study of T cells after yellow fever vaccination. TCRdb ran MiXCR on the 5' RACE reads and lists one entry per CDR3 protein. The sample carries some 340,000 distinct CDR3 sequences, about 11% recorded once. Sequenced material: CD4+ T cells sorted from PBMCs, taken 45 days after the yellow fever booster vaccination. All receptors come from a young man who received the YFV17D yellow fever vaccine.

This clonotype appeared many times. The chain recombines TRBV12-3 or TRBV12-4 with TRBJ2-3; D assignment may be TRBD1 or TRBD2 (5 bases each). Trimming removed 6 bases at V and 0 bases at J, with 22 bases between. This CDR3 region has 18 residues. CDR3 DNA: TGTGCCAGCAGCCAAAAAGAGTCCTGGGGGATTAGCACAGATACGCAGTATTTT. Translated: CASSQKESWGISTDTQYF.

The CDR3 region has the DNA TGTGCCAGCAGTCTGACCCCGACCACTTTTTACGAGCAGTACTTC. It encodes CASSLTPTTFYEQYF. The chain recombines TRBV6-5 with TRBJ2-7, with D unresolved. Trimming shortened V by 5 bases and J by 4 bases, and 18 bases separated the two germline ends. In germline, CDR1 is MNHEY, CDR2 SVGAGI. The CDR3 extends over 15 amino acids.

V and J are TRBV6-6 and TRBJ2-3; D may correspond to TRBD1 or TRBD2 (5 bases each). V lost 5 bases and J lost 5, with 11 bases in between. The CDR3 length is 13 residues. The germline V gene encodes CDR1 MNHNY and CDR2 SVGAGI (reference sequence). CDR3 in amino acids: CASSRGRVDTQYF. CDR3 nucleotide sequence: TGTGCCAGCAGTCGGGGCCGGGTAGATACGCAGTATTTT.

Ten or more counts support this clonotype. The chain couples TRBV5-1 to TRBJ2-7; 8 nucleotides agree with TRBD2. The ends lost 6 bases at V and 2 bases at J; junction bases unmatched: 7. The CDR3 spans 14 residues. Per germline, CDR1 SGHRS and CDR2 YFSETQ. CDR3 in amino acids: CASNSGGGTYEQYF. CDR3 in DNA: TGCGCCAGCAACTCGGGGGGGGGCACCTACGAGCAGTACTTC.

The chain carries TRBV7-9 and TRBJ1-6; no definite D call. V lost 7 bases to trimming and J lost 7 bases, with 11 bases between them. Germline CDR1 and CDR2: SEHNR and FQNEAQ (reference sequence). CDR3 length: 13 residues. CDR3 sequence (DNA): TGTGCCAGCACCCGTGTTGGGAATTCACCCCTCCACTTT. It is translated as CASTRVGNSPLHF.

This clonotype appeared a few times. The V call is TRBV20-1, the J call TRBJ2-3; 11 bases agree with TRBD2. This CDR3 comprises 14 residues. J was trimmed by 5 bases and V by 4 bases; bases with no gene match: 5. Germline V CDR1 and CDR2: DFQATT, SNEGSKA (reference sequence). This chain's CDR3 is CSANSGGAKDTQYF. The DNA of the CDR3 is TGCAGTGCTAATAGCGGGGGGGCCAAAGATACGCAGTATTTT.

This clonotype has ten or more counts. The CDR3 is CASSILSSIQYF. The CDR3 nucleotides read TGTGCCAGCAGCATACTATCCAGCATTCAGTACTTC. The chain links TRBV11-2 to TRBJ2-4; no definite D call. The V end was cut by 5 bases, the J end by 9 bases, with 11 bases between. This CDR3 spans 12 amino acids. CDR1 is SGHAT and CDR2 is FQNNGV in the germline V gene.

This sequence joins TRBV5-1 and TRBJ2-2; perhaps TRBD1 as D (6 bases). Looked up from germline, CDR1 is SGHRS and CDR2 is YFSETQ. V lost 4 bases and J lost 3, with 13 bases in between. There are 15 residues in the CDR3. The CDR3 protein is CASSPGTFYTGELFF. The CDR3 DNA reads as TGCGCCAGCAGCCCCGGGACATTCTACACCGGGGAGCTGTTTTTT.

This clonotype has a count of ten or more. V and J are TRBV7-9 and TRBJ2-2; D is uncertain. CDR3 length: 13 amino acids. V gave up 4 bases and J gave up 7 bases, with 10 bases separating them. In germline, CDR1 is SEHNR, CDR2 FQNEAQ (reference sequence). CDR3 residues: CASSSDSGGELFF. The CDR3 DNA reads as TGTGCCAGCAGCTCGGATTCCGGCGGGGAGCTGTTTTTT. The full variable domain, its missing parts supplied by reference TRBV7-9 and TRBJ2-2, is DTGVSQNPRHKITKRGQNVTFRCDPISEHNRLYWYRQTLGQGPEFLTYFQNEAQLEKSRLLSDRFSAERPKGSFSTLEIQRTEQGDSAMYLCASSSDSGGELFFGEGSRLTVL.

The genes are TRBV18 and TRBJ2-5; the D is unclear. The CDR3 is 13 residues long. Germline values: CDR1 KGHSH, CDR2 LQKENI. V lost 5 bases and J 0 bases, leaving 7 bases between the germline ends. CDR3 loop: CASSSTYQETQYF. In DNA, the CDR3 is TGTGCCAGCTCATCTACCTACCAAGAGACCCAGTACTTC.

V is TRBV24-1 and J is TRBJ1-3, with no clear D. CDR1 is KGHDR, CDR2 SFDVKD, per germline. There are 15 residues in the CDR3. V was trimmed by 2 bases and J by 8 bases, leaving 15 bases between them. CDR3 region: CATSDSGDSMDTIYF. CDR3 in DNA: TGTGCCACCAGTGATTCGGGAGACTCTATGGACACCATATATTTT.

This clonotype was counted ten times or more. CDR3 nucleotides: TGCAGTGCGAGCGGGACAGGGAGGTTGAATGAGCAGTTCTTC. Amino acids: CSASGTGRLNEQFF. V usage is TRBV20-1 and J usage is TRBJ2-1, with TRBD1 matching over 9 bases. Germline V gives CDR1 DFQATT, CDR2 SNEGSKA (reference sequence). The ends lost 6 bases at V and 7 bases at J; junction bases unmatched: 10. The CDR3 contains 14 residues.

The genes are TRBV4-3 and TRBJ1-1; D ambiguous. V lost 6 bases to trimming and J lost 4 bases, with 15 bases between them. The CDR3 length is 14 residues. Germline CDR1 is LGHNA and CDR2 is YSLEER. This chain's CDR3 is CASRVDGSRTEAFF. The CDR3 DNA reads as TGCGCCAGCAGAGTCGATGGATCCCGCACTGAAGCTTTCTTT.

In the case of this clonotype: A read error is possible here, since a much larger clone lies one base away. The chain recombines TRBV7-2 with TRBJ1-2; D gene unclear. Germline V gene sequence: CDR1 SGHTA, CDR2 FQGNSA. The CDR3 extends over 15 amino acids. The CDR3 spells CASSLAPGENYGYIF. The CDR3 DNA reads TGTGCCAGCAGCTTAGCACCGGGAGAGAATTATGGCTACATCTTC. Using reference TRBV7-2 and TRBJ1-2 for the parts outside the CDR3, the full variable domain is GAGVSQSPSNKVTEKGKDVELRCDPISGHTALYWYRQSLGQGLEFLIYFQGNSAPDKSGLPSDRFSAERTGGSVSTLTIQRTQQEDSAVYLCASSLAPGENYGYIFGSGTRLTVV.

This clonotype was observed at least ten times. The V call is TRBV7-6, the J call TRBJ1-1; D call uncertain. This CDR3 is 14 amino acids long. Germline V lookup: CDR1 SGHVS, CDR2 FNYEAQ. The V end lost 4 bases, the J end lost 0 bases, and 9 bases lay between the germline ends. The CDR3 sequence is CASSSQELNTEAFF. DNA for the CDR3: TGTGCCAGCAGCTCCCAGGAGTTGAACACTGAAGCTTTCTTT.

This chain uses TRBV7-2 with TRBJ1-2; the D is unclear. Germline V CDR1 and CDR2: SGHTA, FQGNSA. This CDR3 is built from 12 residues. The ends were cut back, 5 bases at V and 6 bases at J, with 10 bases in the middle. CDR3: CASSPGVHGYTF. The DNA of the CDR3 is TGTGCCAGCAGCCCCGGGGTTCATGGCTACACCTTC.

V usage is TRBV28 and J usage is TRBJ1-1, with a possible D match to TRBD1 (5 bases). Germline CDR1 MDHEN, CDR2 SYDVKM. Trimming took off 4 bases at V and 11 bases at J, with 14 bases between the two ends. There are 12 residues in the CDR3. The CDR3 nucleotides are TGTGCCAGCAGTTCCCCGGGGGGTGCGGCTTTCTTT. Its protein product is CASSSPGGAAFF. The full variable domain, rest sourced from reference TRBV28 and TRBJ1-1, is DVKVTQSSRYLVKRTGEKVFLECVQDMDHENMFWYRQDPGLGLRLIYFSYDVKMKEKGDIPEGYSVSREKKERFSLILESASTNQTSMYLCASSSPGGAAFFGQGTRLTVV.

The sample holds many counts of this clonotype. The chain uses TRBV7-9 and TRBJ2-1, with 7 bases lining up with TRBD1. Trimming at V came to 8 bases and at J to 10 bases, leaving 5 bases not matched to a gene. Germline values: CDR1 SEHNR, CDR2 FQNEAQ (reference sequence). The CDR3 is made up of 11 amino acids. CDR3 in amino acids: CASDRVGEQFF. CDR3 nucleotides: TGTGCCAGCGACAGGGTAGGGGAGCAGTTCTTC.

The sample holds a few counts of this clonotype. The chain uses TRBV6-5 and TRBJ1-1; TRBD1 might be the D (6 bases). V was clipped by 6 bases and J by 4 bases, with 18 bases between them. The CDR3 has 15 amino acids. The germline gives CDR1 MNHEY, CDR2 SVGAGI. CDR3 sequence: CASRSGTTGPTEAFF. DNA for the CDR3: TGTGCCAGCAGATCCGGGACAACTGGCCCCACTGAAGCTTTCTTT.

This clonotype occurred many times. The rearrangement joins TRBV18 to TRBJ2-1, with 9 bases aligning to TRBD2. The junction had 6 bases not matched to a gene; V was cut back by 3 bases and J by 6 bases. The germline gives CDR1 KGHSH, CDR2 LQKENI. The CDR3 spans 15 residues. The CDR3 here is CASSPPGAGGNEQFF. The CDR3 DNA sequence: TGTGCCAGCTCACCTCCTGGAGCGGGGGGCAATGAGCAGTTCTTC. Combining the CDR3 with reference TRBV18 and TRBJ2-1 gives the whole variable domain NAGVMQNPRHLVRRRGQEARLRCSPMKGHSHVYWYRQLPEEGLKFMVYLQKENIIDESGMPKERFSAEFPKEGPSILRIQQVVRGDSAAYFCASSPPGAGGNEQFFGPGTRLTVL.

This clonotype was seen a handful of times. The J gene is TRBJ1-2, the V gene TRBV4-3; 10 positions agree with TRBD1. This CDR3 comprises 15 residues. CDR1 and CDR2 (germline): LGHNA, YSLEER. Trimming at V came to 5 bases and at J to 3 bases, leaving 6 bases not matched to a gene. CDR3 region: CASSLQTGGDYGYTF. The CDR3, as DNA: TGCGCCAGCAGCTTACAGACAGGGGGCGACTATGGCTACACCTTC.

The chain joins TRBV7-9 to TRBJ2-3; the match to TRBD2 covers 8 bases. Germline V CDR1 and CDR2: SEHNR, FQNEAQ (reference sequence). The CDR3 loop spans 15 amino acids. Trimming took 4 bases from V and 6 from J; bases not matched to a gene: 9. The CDR3 protein is CASSSPSGPADTQYF. CDR3 coding DNA: TGTGCCAGCAGCTCCCCTAGCGGGCCCGCCGATACGCAGTATTTT.

This clonotype appeared a few times. The CDR3 DNA reads as TGTGCCAGCAGCAAACAAGGACAGGGGGCAGGAGATACGCAGTATTTT. This gives the protein CASSKQGQGAGDTQYF. V is TRBV11-3 and J is TRBJ2-3, with 11 bases that match TRBD1. CDR3 length: 16 amino acids. The J segment lost 5 bases and the V segment lost 5 bases, leaving 9 bases of the junction unmatched. Germline loops: CDR1 SGHNT, CDR2 YENEEA.

The sample holds a few counts of this clonotype. The chain links TRBV30 to TRBJ2-7; D is possibly TRBD2 (6 bases). Germline V CDR1 and CDR2: GTSNPN, SVGIG (reference sequence). The V gene lost 3 bases and the J gene lost 3 bases, with 21 bases spanning the gap. The length of the CDR3 is 16 residues. The CDR3 here is CAWRIQPGGLDYEQYF. CDR3 DNA sequence: TGTGCCTGGAGGATCCAACCCGGGGGATTGGACTACGAGCAGTACTTC.

This clonotype was seen at least ten times. The V gene is TRBV6-2 or TRBV6-3, the J gene TRBJ2-2; TRBD1 agrees at 7 bases. The CDR3 consists of 15 residues. The trim removed 7 bases at V and 2 bases at J, leaving 7 bases unmatched. Germline CDR1 and CDR2: MNHEY and SVGEGT. The chain's CDR3 is CASKIRQGNTGELFF. The CDR3 DNA reads TGTGCCAGCAAAATCAGACAGGGAAACACCGGGGAGCTGTTTTTT.

This clonotype was seen more than once but under ten times. The V gene is TRBV7-9, the J gene TRBJ1-2, with 7 bases identical to TRBD1. The CDR3 covers 15 residues. V was clipped by 2 bases and J by 2 bases; unmatched bases: 5. Germline CDR1 SEHNR, CDR2 FQNEAQ (reference sequence). CDR3 DNA sequence: TGTGCCAGCAGCTTATTGCTACAGGGGAACTATGGCTACACCTTC. Its translation: CASSLLLQGNYGYTF.

The gene calls are TRBV5-1 and TRBJ2-3; 10 nucleotides agree with TRBD2. The CDR3 has 17 residues. The V gene end was trimmed by 3 bases and the J gene end by 0 bases; junction bases not matched to a gene: 7. In germline, CDR1 is SGHRS, CDR2 YFSETQ. The CDR3 sequence: CASSSNVLAGSTDTQYF. CDR3 nucleotides: TGCGCCAGCAGCTCGAACGTACTAGCGGGGAGCACAGATACGCAGTATTTT.

V usage is TRBV27 and J usage is TRBJ1-3, with D unclear. This CDR3 contains 15 residues. Trimming stripped 5 bases from V and 3 bases from J, with 14 bases between. The germline gives CDR1 MNHEY, CDR2 SMNVEV (reference sequence). The CDR3, as DNA: TGTGCCAGCAGTCAACGGGGTTATAGTGGAAACACCATATATTTT. The encoded protein is CASSQRGYSGNTIYF.

This chain uses TRBV12-5 with TRBJ2-5; 7 nucleotides agree with TRBD1. Germline CDR1 reads LGHNT; CDR2 reads FRNRAP. There are 13 residues in the CDR3. V lost 5 bases and J lost 4; bases outside the gene matches: 4. CDR3 sequence (DNA): TGTGCTAGTGGTCAGACAGGGAGAGAGACCCAGTACTTC. Amino acid sequence: CASGQTGRETQYF.

This clonotype was seen only a few times. V and J are TRBV20-1 and TRBJ1-5; 7 bases map to TRBD1. CDR1 DFQATT and CDR2 SNEGSKA come from the germline V gene (reference sequence). The CDR3 is made up of 13 amino acids. J lost 7 bases, V lost 2 bases, and 5 bases had no gene match. CDR3 sequence reads: CSARMQGGQPQHF. The CDR3 nucleotides are TGCAGTGCTAGAATGCAGGGGGGACAGCCCCAGCATTTT.